The TCR beta chain under discussion was sequenced for a study of cytomegalovirus exposure and HLA in healthy donors. Overall study findings and caveats: A later analysis showed HLA-associated TCR beta chains outstripping equally common others in clonal expansion.

The table lists this clone with a count of one. Its target is unknown. Use of 60 Vbeta and 13 Jbeta primers characterized the PCR. Clones were read by immunoSEQ multiplex PCR, and TCRdb kept only the in-frame ones, dropping some. Counted here are under 200,000 clones, almost 80% occurring once; the ten biggest clones make up around 1.3%. Sequenced input: PBMCs. This TCR was sampled from a woman in her fifties or sixties in good health and CMV-seronegative.

Written as DNA, the CDR3 is TGTGCCAGCAAGTGGACAGGGGGTTACGAGCAGTACTTC. It yields the protein CASKWTGGYEQYF. The chain carries TRBV27 and TRBJ2-7; 10 bases match TRBD1. This CDR3 has 13 amino acids. Germline lookup yields CDR1 MNHEY and CDR2 SMNVEV (reference sequence). J gave up 4 bases and V 7 bases, and 4 bases lay outside the gene matches.